This T cell receptor beta chain came from a study of cytotoxic CD8 clonotypes in ibrutinib-treated CLL. Study-level information: The average sample held roughly 250,000 productive templates and 75,000 to 100,000 productive rearrangements.

CDR3 length equals 15 residues. Germline assignment: CDR1 SGHDT and CDR2 YYEEEE. V lost 4 bases and J lost 4, with 12 bases in between. This clone was observed a few times. Some clones are missing from TCRdb's copy, which holds only in-frame ones; the method was immunoSEQ multiplex PCR. The data show nearly 25,000 clones, about 69% seen once. The chain employs TRBV5-6 and TRBJ1-6; the D gene is possibly TRBD1 (6 bases). This specimen was PBMCs, taken after 12 months of ibrutinib treatment. This sequence was found in a human donor with chronic lymphocytic leukemia. In DNA form, the CDR3 reads TGTGCCAGCAGCCCGGGACATTCATATAATTCACCCCTCCACTTT. It translates to CASSPGHSYNSPLHF. The full variable domain, completed using reference TRBV5-6 and TRBJ1-6, is DAGVTQSPTHLIKTRGQQVTLRCSPKSGHDTVSWYQQALGQGPQFIFQYYEEEERQRGNFPDRFSGHQFPNYSSELNVNALLLGDSALYLCASSPGHSYNSPLHFGNGTRLTVT.